A selection of T cell receptor beta chains follows, all from one sample in a study of response to subunit inactivated influenza vaccine. TCRdb used MiXCR to reprocess the RT-PCR reads, holding one entry per CDR3 protein. This sample has approximately 530,000 distinct CDR3 sequences; about 7.2% occur once, and the top ten carry around 14%. This specimen was PBMCs from blood, taken around 25 months after vaccination. The receptors stem from a man aged 50 to 75 who received an inactivated influenza vaccine. Each CDR3 is given with its conserved first and last residue. D genes are given only for firm matches. Rows give clone size only sometimes, using once, few, many, or a class for an expanded clone.

v_call	clone_size	j_call	d_call	cdr3_aa	cdr3_nt
TRBV2	-	TRBJ1-5	TRBD1	CASSTTGQGNIDNQPQHF	TGTGCCAGCAGTACCACGGGACAGGGTAATATTGACAATCAGCCCCAGCATTTT
TRBV11-2	few	TRBJ1-6	TRBD1	CASSFRQGGRSPLHF	TGTGCCAGCAGCTTCCGACAGGGGGGACGATCACCCCTCCACTTT
TRBV20-1	many	TRBJ1-1	-	CSAIAGRMNTEAFF	TGCAGTGCTATCGCCGGACGGATGAACACTGAAGCTTTCTTT
TRBV5-5	-	TRBJ2-5	TRBD2	CASSLQAGGLAKETQYF	TGTGCCAGCAGCTTGCAAGCCGGTGGACTAGCGAAGGAGACCCAGTACTTC
TRBV7-9	-	TRBJ2-7	TRBD2	CASSFSGRDEQYF	TGTGCCAGCAGCTTCTCCGGGAGGGATGAGCAGTACTTC
TRBV3-1	many	TRBJ2-7	-	CASSLGGNSGQYF	TGTGCCAGCAGCCTCGGGGGAAACTCGGGGCAGTACTTC
TRBV4-2	few	TRBJ2-4	-	CASSQDAVHSKNIQYF	TGTGCCAGCAGCCAAGATGCAGTCCACTCCAAAAACATTCAGTACTTC
TRBV7-6	-	TRBJ2-1	-	CASSLRLGSSYNEQFF	TGTGCCAGCAGCCTCAGACTGGGCAGCTCCTACAATGAGCAGTTCTTC
TRBV3-1	many	TRBJ1-4	-	CASSQTATNEKLFF	TGTGCCAGCAGTCAAACTGCAACTAATGAAAAACTGTTTTTT
TRBV18	-	TRBJ2-7	-	CASSEGRYEQYF	TGTGCCAGCTCCGAAGGGAGGTACGAGCAGTACTTC
TRBV28	few	TRBJ2-3	-	CASNGDSTDTQYF	TGTGCCAGCAACGGAGATAGCACAGATACGCAGTATTTT
TRBV6-1	many	TRBJ1-1	TRBD1	CATLDRGLLMNTEAFF	TGTGCCACCCTGGACAGGGGGCTTTTAATGAACACTGAAGCTTTCTTT
TRBV6-9	-	TRBJ2-7	-	CTCSLRQVSFFSYEQYF	TGTACCTGCAGTTTGAGACAGGTATCCTTTTTTTCCTACGAGCAGTACTTC
TRBV20-1	few	TRBJ1-4	-	CSARDPPSRSGGEKLFF	TGCAGTGCTAGAGATCCCCCGAGCCGATCGGGTGGGGAAAAACTGTTTTTT
TRBV5-1	many	TRBJ2-5	-	CASSLTPGLRQETQYF	TGCGCCAGCAGCTTGACCCCGGGACTCCGACAAGAGACCCAGTACTTC
TRBV11-2	-	TRBJ2-2	TRBD2	CASRPLAGVPGELFF	TGTGCCAGCAGGCCCCTAGCGGGAGTCCCCGGGGAGCTGTTTTTT
TRBV12-3/TRBV12-4	few	TRBJ2-7	-	CASSSPGPYEQYF	TGTGCCAGCAGTTCCCCAGGACCCTACGAGCAGTACTTC
TRBV18	many	TRBJ2-7	TRBD2	CASSTGTTYEQYF	TGTGCCAGCTCAACCGGGACTACCTACGAGCAGTACTTC
TRBV12-3/TRBV12-4	many	TRBJ2-3	-	CASGGQSSTDTQYF	TGTGCCAGTGGAGGGCAATCTAGCACAGATACGCAGTATTTT
TRBV27	many	TRBJ1-5	-	CASSHIRSQPQHF	TGTGCCAGCAGTCACATTAGGAGCCAGCCCCAGCATTTT
TRBV10-3	few	TRBJ1-1	-	CAISGGLGGANTEAFF	TGTGCCATCAGTGGGGGTTTGGGAGGGGCAAACACTGAAGCTTTCTTT
TRBV12-3/TRBV12-4	many	TRBJ1-6	-	CASSRGVSYNSPLHF	TGTGCCAGCAGTCGGGGAGTCTCCTATAATTCACCCCTCCACTTT
TRBV27	many	TRBJ2-7	-	CASSAAGLGSYEQYF	TGTGCCAGCAGTGCCGCGGGACTGGGGTCCTACGAGCAGTACTTC
TRBV2	-	TRBJ2-7	TRBD2	CASRTSGSNEQYF	TGTGCCAGCAGGACTAGCGGGAGCAATGAGCAGTACTTC
TRBV30	few	TRBJ1-5	-	CAWSTDLYSNQPQHF	TGTGCCTGGAGTACCGATTTATATAGCAATCAGCCCCAGCATTTT
TRBV12-3/TRBV12-4	many	TRBJ2-2	-	CASSFRFGGNTGELFF	TGTGCCAGCAGTTTTAGGTTTGGGGGAAACACCGGGGAGCTGTTTTTT
TRBV12-3/TRBV12-4	-	TRBJ2-5	TRBD1	CASSRRDRGETQYF	TGTGCCAGCAGCCGCCGGGACAGGGGTGAGACCCAGTACTTC
TRBV12-3/TRBV12-4	few	TRBJ2-5	-	CASSLLNGETQYF	TGTGCCAGCAGTTTACTCAACGGTGAGACCCAGTACTTC
TRBV7-2	many	TRBJ2-7	-	CASSQATEQYF	TGTGCCAGCAGCCAGGCTACCGAGCAGTACTTC
TRBV29-1	many	TRBJ2-3	-	CSVEGRMGDTQYF	TGCAGCGTTGAGGGCAGAATGGGAGATACGCAGTATTTT
TRBV4-3	few	TRBJ2-2	-	CASSQDWRPGVLFF	TGCGCCAGCAGCCAAGATTGGCGCCCGGGAGTGCTGTTTTTT
TRBV6-5	-	TRBJ2-2	TRBD1	CASSLRRDRAVELFF	TGTGCCAGCAGTTTAAGAAGGGACAGGGCCGTGGAGCTGTTTTTT
TRBV12-3/TRBV12-4	-	TRBJ1-1	TRBD1	CASSIRQGLTEAFF	TGTGCCAGCAGTATACGACAGGGCCTCACTGAAGCTTTCTTT
TRBV5-6	-	TRBJ2-1	TRBD2	CASSPLRLAGGYNEQFF	TGTGCCAGCAGCCCCCTGAGACTAGCGGGCGGCTACAATGAGCAGTTCTTC
TRBV20-1	-	TRBJ2-7	TRBD2	CSARPPLGLAGLEQYF	TGCAGTGCTAGACCTCCTTTGGGACTAGCGGGGCTGGAGCAGTACTTC
TRBV9	many	TRBJ2-3	-	CASSAPPRNTTDTQYF	TGTGCCAGCAGCGCGCCCCCCCGCAACACCACAGATACGCAGTATTTT
TRBV14	-	TRBJ1-1	-	CASSQLARTEAFF	TGTGCCAGCAGCCAACTCGCGCGGACTGAAGCTTTCTTT
TRBV7-2	few	TRBJ2-2	TRBD2	CASSLWGGGGSAGELFF	TGTGCCAGCAGCTTATGGGGCGGCGGCGGGAGTGCCGGGGAGCTGTTTTTT
TRBV20-1	few	TRBJ1-4	-	CSAARVGATNEKLFF	TGCAGTGCCGCGAGAGTCGGGGCAACTAATGAAAAACTGTTTTTT
TRBV6-1	-	TRBJ1-1	TRBD1	CASARQGRMNTEAFF	TGTGCCAGCGCCCGACAGGGCCGCATGAACACTGAAGCTTTCTTT
TRBV19	once	TRBJ2-7	TRBD2	CASSPGLVFYEQYF	TGTGCCAGTAGTCCCGGACTAGTTTTCTACGAGCAGTACTTC
TRBV7-8	many	TRBJ2-1	TRBD2	CASSLGGLAGYNEQFF	TGTGCCAGCAGCTTAGGGGGACTAGCGGGCTACAATGAGCAGTTCTTC
TRBV6-2/TRBV6-3	-	TRBJ1-1	TRBD1	CASSYRTGANTEAFF	TGTGCCAGCAGTTACAGGACAGGGGCGAACACTGAAGCTTTCTTT
TRBV5-5	few	TRBJ2-7	TRBD2	CASSTSSGRAYEQYF	TGTGCCAGCAGCACGTCTAGCGGGAGGGCCTACGAGCAGTACTTC
TRBV4-2	many	TRBJ2-7	-	CASSRAGNEQYF	TGTGCCAGCAGCCGGGCCGGGAACGAGCAGTACTTC
TRBV14	-	TRBJ2-2	-	CASSQSASALNTGELFF	TGTGCCAGCAGCCAATCTGCCAGCGCCCTGAACACCGGGGAGCTGTTTTTT
TRBV12-3/TRBV12-4	many	TRBJ2-3	TRBD2	CASSLGLAGADTQYF	TGTGCCAGCAGTTTAGGACTAGCGGGCGCAGATACGCAGTATTTT
TRBV4-3	few	TRBJ2-3	-	CASSHEFTSTDTQYF	TGCGCCAGCAGCCATGAATTTACTAGCACAGATACGCAGTATTTT
TRBV4-1	many	TRBJ2-1	-	CASSLSGLNHNEQFF	TGCGCCAGCAGTCTTAGCGGATTAAATCACAATGAGCAGTTCTTC
TRBV2	few	TRBJ2-7	-	CASSDRTDYEQYF	TGTGCCAGCAGTGATAGGACAGACTACGAGCAGTACTTC
TRBV7-8	many	TRBJ2-7	TRBD1	CASSWTGGSYEQYF	TGTGCCAGCAGCTGGACAGGGGGCTCCTACGAGCAGTACTTC